This T cell receptor (beta chain) was retrieved from a study of T cell changes during pregnancy in multiple sclerosis. Germline V gene sequence: CDR1 SGHNT, CDR2 YENEEA. V lost 5 bases and J lost 2; bases outside the gene matches: 4. The CDR3 extends over 15 amino acids. Notes on this clone: Within the sample, other DNA sequences also encode this same CDR3.

TCRdb keeps only in-frame clones here, not all; method: immunoSEQ multiplex PCR. The sample yields 93,000 or so clones, approximately 89% seen once. The receptor's source is a female donor with multiple sclerosis, enrolled in a pregnancy study. The source material was peripheral blood, sampled before pregnancy. The V gene is TRBV11-3, the J gene TRBJ1-3; 9 bases align to TRBD1. CDR3 nucleotides: TGTGCCAGCAGCCCCGGACAGGGGCCTGGAAACACCATATATTTT. It is translated as CASSPGQGPGNTIYF.